This T cell receptor beta chain is from a study of T cells in localized non-small cell lung cancer. Whole-study findings and limits: For the top 100 tumor clones, a median approximately 59 also appeared in adjacent lung.

This clone is labeled medium-sized. The antigen is unknown. The sample contains more than one DNA sequence encoding this CDR3. Harvested at least 2 cm beyond the tumor margin, adjacent lung showed no atypia. Using immunoSEQ multiplex PCR, the repertoire was profiled, and TCRdb retains in-frame clones only, with some absent. The repertoire has some 6,700 clones, 15% of them found once; the top ten carry 4.8%. Germline CDR1 and CDR2: KGHSH and LQKENI. The CDR3 is made up of 16 amino acids. Trimming removed 2 bases at V and 5 bases at J, with 18 bases between. The source material was normal lung tissue next to the tumor, sampled before any cancer treatment. This chain connects TRBV18 to TRBJ1-1; possible D gene TRBD1, 6 bases. This TCR was recovered from a male donor aged 60 or older with stage II squamous cell lung carcinoma. Here the CDR3 DNA reads TGTGCCAGCTCACCAACTCGTTTGGACAGAGGGACTGAAGCTTTCTTT. Its protein is CASSPTRLDRGTEAFF.